The rows below give T cell receptor beta chains drawn from one sample of a study of blood T cells in healthy people across ages. TCRdb analysed the 5' RACE reads with MiXCR anew, one entry per CDR3 protein. The repertoire holds about 540,000 distinct CDR3 sequences, 24% seen once, with just under 9% in the top ten. The same data also contributed to another study, on T cells of mothers and their children.

Sequencing was done on a sample of blood. Receptor source: a boy younger than 18 in good health. Each CDR3 is given with its conserved first and last residue. D genes are given only for firm matches. Not every row has a clone size; where given, it reads once, few, many or a size class.

j_gene	d_gene	v_gene	abundance	CDR3aa	CDR3nt
TRBJ2-7	TRBD1	TRBV5-1	few	CASSLAGTGTSYEQYF	TGCGCCAGCAGCTTGGCCGGGACAGGGACCTCCTACGAGCAGTACTTC
TRBJ2-7	.	TRBV12-3/TRBV12-4	once	CASSLITGLAPYEQYF	TGTGCCAGCAGTTTAATTACGGGGCTTGCACCCTACGAGCAGTACTTC
TRBJ1-2	.	TRBV30	.	CAGHDTNYGYTF	TGTGCCGGGCATGACACGAACTATGGCTACACCTTC
TRBJ2-7	.	TRBV6-1	.	CASSEGGSSYEQYF	TGTGCCAGCAGTGAAGGAGGTAGCTCCTACGAGCAGTACTTC
TRBJ2-3	TRBD1	TRBV9	.	CASSEQGAVDTQYF	TGTGCCAGCAGCGAACAGGGGGCAGTAGATACGCAGTATTTT
TRBJ2-1	TRBD2	TRBV7-9	.	CASSVRLAGNNEQFF	TGTGCCAGCTCAGTGAGACTAGCGGGGAACAATGAGCAGTTCTTC
TRBJ1-4	.	TRBV6-6	.	CANQQGFQEKLFF	TGTGCCAACCAACAGGGTTTCCAGGAAAAACTGTTTTTT
TRBJ2-5	TRBD1	TRBV29-1	many	CSVYDREPQETQYF	TGCAGCGTGTACGACAGGGAGCCCCAAGAGACCCAGTACTTC
TRBJ2-5	.	TRBV7-9	many	CASSLTGTQETQYF	TGTGCCAGCAGCTTAACAGGGACACAAGAGACCCAGTACTTC
TRBJ2-5	.	TRBV6-1	.	CASSDRGARMETQYF	TGTGCCAGCAGTGATCGGGGGGCGCGGATGGAGACCCAGTACTTC
TRBJ2-7	TRBD1	TRBV14	.	CASSHLQAGQGAGSTYEQYF	TGTGCCAGCAGCCATCTACAGGCGGGACAGGGTGCAGGTTCGACCTACGAGCAGTACTTC
TRBJ2-4	.	TRBV7-2	few	CASSLAQGSQYF	TGTGCCAGCAGCTTAGCGCAAGGTAGCCAGTACTTC
TRBJ1-2	.	TRBV28	.	CAGTLRGEAYGYTF	TGTGCCGGCACCCTAAGGGGGGAGGCGTATGGCTACACCTTC
TRBJ2-3	.	TRBV2	few	CASKRGETDTQYF	TGTGCCAGCAAAAGGGGCGAGACAGATACGCAGTATTTT
TRBJ2-5	.	TRBV5-5	.	CASSPLAGTPYDQYF	TGTGCCAGCAGCCCCTTGGCGGGGACACCATACGACCAGTACTTC
TRBJ2-5	TRBD1	TRBV28	few	CASSLRGTDKETQYF	TGTGCCAGCAGCCTTAGGGGGACAGACAAAGAGACCCAGTACTTC
TRBJ1-6	.	TRBV6-2/TRBV6-3	few	CASSYQDNSPLHF	TGTGCCAGCAGTTACCAGGATAATTCACCCCTCCACTTT
TRBJ2-5	.	TRBV9	few	CASSVRISEGRETQYF	TGTGCCAGCAGCGTACGTATCTCGGAGGGGCGAGAGACCCAGTACTTC
TRBJ1-3	.	TRBV11-1	few	CASSLRDFRNTIYF	TGTGCCAGCAGCTTACGGGATTTTCGAAACACCATATATTTT
TRBJ1-1	TRBD1	TRBV20-1	.	CSARGISGTVYMNTEAFF	TGCAGTGCTAGAGGAATTTCAGGGACAGTCTACATGAACACTGAAGCTTTCTTT
TRBJ2-5	.	TRBV24-1	.	CATSDPPDVRQETQYF	TGTGCCACCAGTGATCCCCCGGACGTACGCCAAGAGACCCAGTACTTC
TRBJ2-5	TRBD1	TRBV20-1	.	CSARRDRDRETQYF	TGCAGTGCTAGAAGGGACAGGGATCGAGAGACCCAGTACTTC